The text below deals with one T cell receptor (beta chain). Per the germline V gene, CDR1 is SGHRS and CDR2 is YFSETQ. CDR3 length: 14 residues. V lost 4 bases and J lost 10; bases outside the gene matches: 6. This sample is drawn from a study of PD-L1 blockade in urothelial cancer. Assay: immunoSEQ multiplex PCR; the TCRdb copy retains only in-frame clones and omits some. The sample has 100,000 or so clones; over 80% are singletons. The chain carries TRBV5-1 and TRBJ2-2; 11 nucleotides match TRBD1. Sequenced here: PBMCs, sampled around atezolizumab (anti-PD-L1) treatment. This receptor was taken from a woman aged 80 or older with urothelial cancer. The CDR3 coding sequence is TGCGCCAGCAGCGTAGGACAGGGGGCGTCGGAGCTGTTTTTT. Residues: CASSVGQGASELFF.